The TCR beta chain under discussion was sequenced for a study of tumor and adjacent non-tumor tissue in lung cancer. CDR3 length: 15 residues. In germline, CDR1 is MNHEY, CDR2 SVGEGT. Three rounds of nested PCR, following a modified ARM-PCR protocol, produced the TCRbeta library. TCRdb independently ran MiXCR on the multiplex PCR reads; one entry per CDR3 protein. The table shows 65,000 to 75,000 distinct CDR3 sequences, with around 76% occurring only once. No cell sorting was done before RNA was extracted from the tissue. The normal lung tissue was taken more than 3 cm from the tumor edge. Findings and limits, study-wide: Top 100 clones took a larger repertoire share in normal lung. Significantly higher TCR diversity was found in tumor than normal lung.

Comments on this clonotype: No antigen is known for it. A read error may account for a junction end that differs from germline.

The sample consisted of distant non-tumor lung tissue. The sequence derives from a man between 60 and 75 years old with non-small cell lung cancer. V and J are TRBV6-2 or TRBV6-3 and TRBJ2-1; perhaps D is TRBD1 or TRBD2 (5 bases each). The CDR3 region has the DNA TGTGTCAGCAGTCAAACAGGACTCTTTGGGAATGAGCAGTTTTTC. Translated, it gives CVSSQTGLFGNEQFF.